The 30 T cell receptor beta chains in this list originate from one sample, sequenced in a study of cytomegalovirus exposure and HLA in healthy donors (dated by TCRdb to 2015 to 2018). The library was built by means of the immunoSEQ multiplex PCR assay. For the multiplex PCR, a mixture combining 60 forward primers for TCR Vbeta segments and 13 reverse primers for TCR Jbeta segments was used. The source is immuneACCESS, and TCRdb retained only in-frame sequences with V and J called. Part of the clones is not carried over; for the studies checked, unresolved V genes explain less than half of this, and the remainder is unexplained. The table for this sample lists some 120,000 clones; around 80% of them were counted only once. The ten largest make up more than 1.5% of the sample. Sequenced: PBMCs. Source of these receptors: a man aged 18 to 35 in good health and CMV-seronegative.

This chain uses TRBV10-1 with TRBJ2-3; 9 bases agree with TRBD2. The germline V gene encodes CDR1 WNHNN and CDR2 SYGVQD (reference sequence). The V segment lost 8 bases and the J segment 4 bases; nucleotides outside the gene matches: 7. This CDR3 region has 14 residues. CDR3 coding DNA: TGCGCCAGCTCCTGGACTAGCGTTTCAGATACGCAGTATTTT. It specifies CASSWTSVSDTQYF.

The V gene is TRBV7-9, the J gene TRBJ1-2; possibly TRBD1 for D (5 bases). The CDR3 consists of 15 residues. V was clipped by 0 bases and J by 4 bases, with 12 bases between them. Germline-derived CDR1 and CDR2 are SEHNR and FQNEAQ (reference sequence). Here the CDR3 reads CASSLAGRGFYGYTF. DNA of the CDR3: TGTGCCAGCAGCTTAGCTGGTAGGGGATTCTATGGCTACACCTTC. The complete variable domain, with remaining parts taken from reference TRBV7-9 and TRBJ1-2, reads DTGVSQNPRHKITKRGQNVTFRCDPISEHNRLYWYRQTLGQGPEFLTYFQNEAQLEKSRLLSDRFSAERPKGSFSTLEIQRTEQGDSAMYLCASSLAGRGFYGYTFGSGTRLTVV.

The J gene is TRBJ1-5, the V gene TRBV19; D is possibly TRBD1 (5 bases). Germline-derived CDR1 and CDR2 are LNHDA and SQIVND (reference sequence). The V end lost 5 bases, the J end lost 1 base, and 15 bases lay between the germline ends. This CDR3 comprises 16 residues. CDR3 protein: CASSLGTGVSNQPQHF. The CDR3, as DNA: TGTGCCAGTAGTCTCGGTACGGGGGTCAGCAATCAGCCCCAGCATTTT.

The chain links TRBV7-8 to TRBJ1-2; unclear D gene. V lost 3 bases and J lost 5, with 13 bases in between. Germline assignment: CDR1 SGHVS and CDR2 FQNEAQ. The CDR3 loop spans 14 amino acids. This chain's CDR3 is CASSLANRQYGYTF. The CDR3 coding sequence is TGTGCCAGCAGCTTGGCAAACCGCCAATATGGCTACACCTTC.

This clone has just a few counts. The chain carries TRBV6-4 and TRBJ2-4, with TRBD2 identical over 8 bases. V lost 3 bases, J lost 7 bases, and 11 bases stayed unmatched. The CDR3 loop spans 16 amino acids. CDR1 and CDR2 from the germline V gene are MRHNA and SNTAGT. This chain's CDR3 is CASSETPGTRANIQYF. The DNA of the CDR3 is TGTGCCAGCAGTGAAACCCCCGGGACTAGGGCCAACATTCAGTACTTC.

The rearrangement uses TRBV6-4 and TRBJ2-2; D perhaps matches TRBD2 (6 bases). The V end lost 3 bases, the J end lost 1 base, and 6 bases lay between the germline ends. CDR3 length: 14 residues. Germline assignment: CDR1 MRHNA and CDR2 SNTAGT. CDR3 amino acids: CASSDSGNTGELFF. The CDR3 bases are TGTGCCAGCAGTGATAGCGGGAACACCGGGGAGCTGTTTTTT.

This sequence joins TRBV4-2 and TRBJ2-5, with 7 bases fitting TRBD2. Germline CDR1 is LGHNA and CDR2 is YNFKEQ. Trimming cost V 1 base and J 4 bases; bases outside gene matches: 12. The CDR3 runs 17 residues. CDR3 protein: CASSQGLFRVAGETQYF. As DNA, the CDR3 is TGTGCCAGCAGCCAAGGGCTCTTCAGGGTAGCGGGAGAGACCCAGTACTTC.

This clone has just one count. This chain connects TRBV28 to TRBJ2-3, with TRBD1 as a possible D gene (6 bases). Trimming took 5 bases from V and 1 from J, leaving 19 bases between them. The CDR3 is 17 amino acids. CDR1 and CDR2 (germline): MDHEN, SYDVKM. CDR3 in DNA: TGTGCCAGCAGTACAGGGTCTATCGGTGTTGGCACAGATACGCAGTATTTT. It translates to CASSTGSIGVGTDTQYF.

The chain recombines TRBV6-1 with TRBJ2-5, with D possibly matching TRBD1 (5 bases). V shed 2 bases and J shed 5 bases, with 21 bases lying between them. Germline CDR1 is MNHNS and CDR2 is SASEGT. CDR3 length: 17 amino acids. The chain's CDR3 is CASSEWANRNSGETQYF. CDR3 DNA: TGTGCCAGCAGTGAATGGGCGAATCGGAACTCAGGGGAGACCCAGTACTTC.

This chain's CDR3 is CASSSKQGIGGEQYF. The CDR3 region has the DNA TGTGCCAGCAGTTCCAAACAGGGTATTGGCGGCGAGCAGTACTTC. The chain has TRBV25-1 and TRBJ2-7, with D perhaps matching TRBD1 (6 bases). Germline CDR1 reads MGHDK; CDR2 reads SYGVNS. With 5 bases removed from V and 6 bases from J, the gap between germline ends came to 20 bases. CDR3 length equals 15 residues.

The CDR3 bases are TGTGCCAGCAGCTTGGTGGTCTTAGCGGGAGTCGCAGATACGCAGTATTTT. Its protein is CASSLVVLAGVADTQYF. The chain employs TRBV5-4 and TRBJ2-3, with 9 bases fitting TRBD2. There are 17 residues in the CDR3. With 0 bases clipped from V and 4 bases from J, the junction kept 9 bases outside the gene matches. CDR1 and CDR2 (germline): SGHNT, YYREEE (reference sequence).

Written as DNA, the CDR3 is TGTGCCAGCAGTTACTCCCACCCAGGCACCGGGGAGCTGTTTTTT. It codes for CASSYSHPGTGELFF. This chain links TRBV6-6 with TRBJ2-2; D gene uncertain. The CDR3 covers 15 residues. The germline V and J ends were trimmed by 0 bases and 4 bases, with 9 bases remaining between them. Germline values: CDR1 MNHNY, CDR2 SVGAGI (reference sequence).

This sequence joins TRBV19 and TRBJ1-5; 12 bases fit TRBD1. There are 15 residues in the CDR3. Unmatched junction bases numbered 6, after V lost 6 bases and J lost 6 bases. Germline V gene lookup returns CDR1 LNHDA and CDR2 SQIVND (reference sequence). As DNA, the CDR3 is TGTGCCAGTAGACTCGGGACAGGGGGCGTTCAGCCCCAGCATTTT. Its protein product is CASRLGTGGVQPQHF.

This clone has a handful of counts. CDR3 loop: CASSVSTGDSSYNSPLHF. The CDR3 region has the DNA TGTGCCAGCAGCGTCTCGACAGGGGATAGCTCCTATAATTCACCCCTCCACTTT. This chain uses TRBV7-8 with TRBJ1-6, with 8 positions matching TRBD1. The CDR3 has 18 residues. Trimming at V came to 5 bases and at J to 0 bases, leaving 9 bases not matched to a gene. Germline V gives CDR1 SGHVS, CDR2 FQNEAQ.

This chain uses TRBV7-2 with TRBJ1-1, with 7 bases aligning to TRBD1. After removal of 5 bases from V and 4 bases from J, the junction contained 10 bases not matched to a gene. Germline-derived CDR1 and CDR2 are SGHTA and FQGNSA. The CDR3 contains 15 residues. The CDR3 protein is CASSPRQGGRTEAFF. Written as DNA, the CDR3 is TGTGCCAGCAGCCCGAGACAGGGTGGACGCACTGAAGCTTTCTTT. Variable domain in full (rest from reference TRBV7-2 and TRBJ1-1): GAGVSQSPSNKVTEKGKDVELRCDPISGHTALYWYRQSLGQGLEFLIYFQGNSAPDKSGLPSDRFSAERTGGSVSTLTIQRTQQEDSAVYLCASSPRQGGRTEAFFGQGTRLTVV.

The chain combines TRBV6-6 with TRBJ2-2, with TRBD2 identical over 9 bases. The CDR3 is 15 residues long. The V segment lost 6 bases and the J segment 6 bases; nucleotides outside the gene matches: 8. The germline V gene encodes CDR1 MNHNY and CDR2 SVGAGI (reference sequence). CDR3 DNA sequence: TGTGCCAGCAGCCCCCCAGCGGGAGGCGCCGGGGAGCTGTTTTTT. Translating it yields CASSPPAGGAGELFF.

The chain is built from TRBV30 and TRBJ2-1, with D perhaps TRBD2 (6 bases). The V gene's germline CDR1 is GTSNPN and CDR2 SVGIG (reference sequence). Trimming cost V 4 bases and J 7 bases, with 14 bases left between them. CDR3 length equals 13 residues. CDR3 amino acids: CAWIEGGENEQFF. CDR3 DNA sequence: TGTGCCTGGATTGAGGGAGGTGAGAATGAGCAGTTCTTC.

The chain is built from TRBV10-1 and TRBJ2-2; D is unresolved. The CDR3 is 14 residues long. The V gene lost 6 bases and the J gene lost 1 base, with 9 bases spanning the gap. Per the germline V gene, CDR1 is WNHNN and CDR2 is SYGVQD (reference sequence). CDR3 coding DNA: TGCGCCAGCAGCGAGAACAGGAACACCGGGGAGCTGTTTTTT. Translation gives CASSENRNTGELFF.

The J gene is TRBJ1-5, the V gene TRBV28; the match to TRBD1 covers 7 bases. In germline, CDR1 is MDHEN, CDR2 SYDVKM. This CDR3 region has 14 residues. The J segment lost 1 base and the V segment lost 6 bases, leaving 3 bases of the junction unmatched. The CDR3 loop reads CASSQQGSNQPQHF. In DNA, the CDR3 is TGTGCCAGCAGCCAACAGGGGAGCAATCAGCCCCAGCATTTT.

The rearrangement links TRBV5-1 to TRBJ2-2; a possible D gene is TRBD1 (6 bases). Germline CDR1 SGHRS, CDR2 YFSETQ. This CDR3 has 14 residues. V lost 9 bases and J 2 bases, leaving 14 bases between the germline ends. The CDR3 DNA reads as TGCGCCACCGCTCCGGGACAAAACACCGGGGAGCTGTTTTTT. It is translated as CATAPGQNTGELFF.

This chain joins TRBV27 and TRBJ2-7, with TRBD1 as a possible D gene (7 bases). The CDR3 covers 15 residues. Trimming took off 2 bases at V and 0 bases at J, with 11 bases between the two ends. Germline assignment: CDR1 MNHEY and CDR2 SMNVEV (reference sequence). The CDR3 loop reads CASSLRGTVSYEQYV. For the CDR3, the DNA is TGTGCCAGCAGTTTACGGGGGACAGTCTCCTACGAGCAGTACGTC.

The chain carries TRBV5-8 and TRBJ1-2, with D uncertain. In germline, CDR1 is SGHTS, CDR2 YDEGEE. Trimming took 6 bases from V and 4 from J, leaving 16 bases between them. The CDR3 runs 14 residues. CDR3 amino acids: CASNEPGVLYGYTF. In nucleotides, the CDR3 is TGTGCCAGCAACGAACCTGGAGTCCTCTATGGCTACACCTTC. The full variable domain, completed using reference TRBV5-8 and TRBJ1-2, is EAGVTQSPTHLIKTRGQQATLRCSPISGHTSVYWYQQALGLGLQFLLWYDEGEERNRGNFPPRFSGRQFPNYSSELNVNALELEDSALYLCASNEPGVLYGYTFGSGTRLTVV.

The chain couples TRBV5-6 to TRBJ2-7; 7 bases are a match to TRBD2. V lost 3 bases and J lost 3; bases outside the gene matches: 6. The CDR3 extends over 14 amino acids. Germline CDR1 reads SGHDT; CDR2 reads YYEEEE. The CDR3 DNA reads TGTGCCAGCAGCTCGGGGGGAGGGGACTACGAGCAGTACTTC. Translated: CASSSGGGDYEQYF.

The table lists this clone with a count of one. The V and J genes are TRBV10-1 and TRBJ2-3, with 8 bases matching TRBD2. This CDR3 contains 17 residues. Germline loops: CDR1 WNHNN, CDR2 SYGVQD (reference sequence). With 8 bases clipped from V and 0 bases from J, the junction kept 13 bases outside the gene matches. CDR3 loop: CASGSSTVAGSTDTQYF. The CDR3 bases are TGCGCCAGCGGATCATCCACCGTAGCGGGGAGCACAGATACGCAGTATTTT.

The chain has TRBV2 and TRBJ2-1, with 10 bases matching TRBD2. This CDR3 region has 14 residues. In germline, CDR1 is SNHLY, CDR2 FYNNEI. V was pared by 4 bases and J by 8 bases, with 5 bases of the junction left unmatched. The CDR3: CASSVASGSYEQFF. The DNA for the CDR3 is TGTGCCAGCAGTGTAGCTAGCGGGAGTTATGAGCAGTTCTTC.

This chain uses TRBV4-2 with TRBJ2-7; D not resolved. V dropped 2 bases and J dropped 6 bases, with 8 bases sitting between them. CDR3 length: 12 amino acids. CDR1 is LGHNA, CDR2 YNFKEQ, per germline. CDR3 sequence: CASSQPPGEQYF. The CDR3 DNA sequence: TGTGCCAGCAGCCAACCCCCAGGCGAGCAGTACTTC.

The chain employs TRBV10-1 and TRBJ2-1; D call uncertain. This CDR3 is 18 amino acids long. The germline V and J ends were trimmed by 6 bases and 0 bases, with 21 bases remaining between them. CDR1 and CDR2 (germline): WNHNN, SYGVQD (reference sequence). Here the CDR3 reads CASSPSFASSYSYNEQFF. As DNA, the CDR3 is TGCGCCAGCAGCCCCAGTTTTGCCTCTTCATACTCCTACAATGAGCAGTTCTTC.

V is TRBV11-1 and J is TRBJ1-2; no definite D call. The V gene lost 1 base and the J gene lost 4 bases, with 7 bases spanning the gap. The CDR3 length is 13 residues. The V gene's germline CDR1 is SGHAT and CDR2 FQDESV (reference sequence). The CDR3 DNA is TGTGCCAGCAGCTTAGATGGCACCTATGGCTACACCTTC. Translated: CASSLDGTYGYTF. The full variable domain, rest sourced from reference TRBV11-1 and TRBJ1-2, is EAEVAQSPRYKITEKSQAVAFWCDPISGHATLYWYRQILGQGPELLVQFQDESVVDDSQLPKDRFSAERLKGVDSTLKIQPAELGDSAMYLCASSLDGTYGYTFGSGTRLTVV.

The V gene is TRBV5-1, the J gene TRBJ1-1, with 9 bases aligning to TRBD1. Trimming cost V 4 bases and J 2 bases; bases outside gene matches: 3. The germline V gene encodes CDR1 SGHRS and CDR2 YFSETQ. The CDR3 is 14 amino acids. The CDR3 spells CASSRDRVNTEAFF. The CDR3 DNA is TGCGCCAGCAGCAGGGACAGGGTAAACACTGAAGCTTTCTTT.

This rearrangement joins TRBV29-1 to TRBJ2-7, with TRBD1 identical over 10 bases. This CDR3 contains 13 residues. The germline V gene has CDR1 SQVTM and CDR2 ANQGSEA. V was clipped by 6 bases and J by 5 bases; unmatched bases: 7. CDR3: CSVGTGAFDEQYF. CDR3 DNA sequence: TGCAGCGTGGGGACAGGGGCTTTCGACGAGCAGTACTTC.